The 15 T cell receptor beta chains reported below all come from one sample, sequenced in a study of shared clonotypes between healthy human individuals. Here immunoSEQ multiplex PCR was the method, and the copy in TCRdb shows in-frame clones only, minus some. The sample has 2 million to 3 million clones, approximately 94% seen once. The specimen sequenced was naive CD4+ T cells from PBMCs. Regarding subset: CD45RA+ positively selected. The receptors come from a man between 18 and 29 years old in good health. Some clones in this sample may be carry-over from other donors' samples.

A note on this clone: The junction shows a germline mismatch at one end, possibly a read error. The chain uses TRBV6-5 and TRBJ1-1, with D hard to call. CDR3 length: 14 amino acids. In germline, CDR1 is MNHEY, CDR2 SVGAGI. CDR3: CASSGFMGNSEAFF. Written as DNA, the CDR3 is TGTGCCAGCAGTGGCTTCATGGGGAACTCTGAAGCTTTCTTT.

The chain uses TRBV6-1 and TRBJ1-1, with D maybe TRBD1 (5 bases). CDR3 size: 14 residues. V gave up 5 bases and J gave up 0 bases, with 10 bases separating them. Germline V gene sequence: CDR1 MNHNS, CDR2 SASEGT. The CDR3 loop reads CASSPTALNTEAFF. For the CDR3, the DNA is TGTGCCAGCAGTCCGACAGCCTTGAACACTGAAGCTTTCTTT.

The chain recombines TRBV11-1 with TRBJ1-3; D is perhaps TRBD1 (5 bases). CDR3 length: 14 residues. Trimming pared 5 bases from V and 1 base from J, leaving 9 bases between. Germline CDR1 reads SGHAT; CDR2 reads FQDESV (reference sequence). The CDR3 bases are TGTGCCAGCAGCCCAGGGACGTCTGGAAACACCATATATTTT. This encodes CASSPGTSGNTIYF.

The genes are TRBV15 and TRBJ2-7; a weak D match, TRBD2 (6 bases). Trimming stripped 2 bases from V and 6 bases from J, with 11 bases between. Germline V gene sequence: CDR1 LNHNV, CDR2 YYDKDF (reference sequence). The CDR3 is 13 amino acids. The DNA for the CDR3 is TGTGCCACCAGCAGATTGGGACTTCGCGAGCAGTACTTC. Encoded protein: CATSRLGLREQYF. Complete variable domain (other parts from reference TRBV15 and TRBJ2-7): DAMVIQNPRYQVTQFGKPVTLSCSQTLNHNVMYWYQQKSSQAPKLLFHYYDKDFNNEADTPDNFQSRRPNTSFCFLDIRSPGLGDTAMYLCATSRLGLREQYFGPGTRLTVT.

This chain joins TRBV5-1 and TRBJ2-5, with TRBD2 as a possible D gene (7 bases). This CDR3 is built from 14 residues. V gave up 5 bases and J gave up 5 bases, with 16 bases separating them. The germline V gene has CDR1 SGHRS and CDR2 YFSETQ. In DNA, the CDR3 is TGCGCCAGCAGAGGGGGGGGTCGATCGGAGACCCAGTACTTC. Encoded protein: CASRGGGRSETQYF.

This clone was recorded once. CDR3 region: CASSQSGRASGYTF. In DNA, the CDR3 is TGTGCCAGCAGTCAAAGCGGTCGGGCATCAGGCTACACCTTC. V gene TRBV2 combines with J gene TRBJ1-2; D uncertain. The CDR3 is 14 residues long. Trimming cost V 5 bases and J 8 bases, with 18 bases left between them. Germline CDR1 is SNHLY and CDR2 is FYNNEI.

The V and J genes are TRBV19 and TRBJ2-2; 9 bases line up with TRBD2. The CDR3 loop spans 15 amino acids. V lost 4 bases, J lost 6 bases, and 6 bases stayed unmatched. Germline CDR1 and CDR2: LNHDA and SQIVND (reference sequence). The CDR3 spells CASSTWIAGAGELFF. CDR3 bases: TGTGCCAGTAGTACCTGGATAGCGGGAGCCGGGGAGCTGTTTTTT.

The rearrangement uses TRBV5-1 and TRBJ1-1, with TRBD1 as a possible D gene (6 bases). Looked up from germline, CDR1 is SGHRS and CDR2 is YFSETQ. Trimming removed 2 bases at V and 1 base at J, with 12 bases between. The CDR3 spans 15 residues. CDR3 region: CASSFLGTPNTEAFF. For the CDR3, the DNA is TGCGCCAGCAGCTTCCTGGGGACACCGAACACTGAAGCTTTCTTT.

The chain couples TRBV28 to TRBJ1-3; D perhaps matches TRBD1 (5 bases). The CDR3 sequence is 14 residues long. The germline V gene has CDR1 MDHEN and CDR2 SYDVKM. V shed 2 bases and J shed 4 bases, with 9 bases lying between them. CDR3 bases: TGTGCCAGCAGTTTACACAGGAACGGAAACACCATATATTTT. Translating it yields CASSLHRNGNTIYF.

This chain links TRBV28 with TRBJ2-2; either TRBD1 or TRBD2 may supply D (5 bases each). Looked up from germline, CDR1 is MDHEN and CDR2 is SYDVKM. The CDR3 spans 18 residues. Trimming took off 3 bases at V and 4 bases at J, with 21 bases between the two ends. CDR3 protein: CASSFLVWKGGGTGELFF. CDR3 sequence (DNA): TGTGCCAGCAGTTTTCTGGTTTGGAAGGGTGGGGGCACCGGGGAGCTGTTTTTT.

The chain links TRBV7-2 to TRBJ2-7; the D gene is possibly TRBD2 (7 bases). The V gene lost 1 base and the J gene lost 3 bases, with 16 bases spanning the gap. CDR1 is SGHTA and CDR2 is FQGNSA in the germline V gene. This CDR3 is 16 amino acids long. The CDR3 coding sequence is TGTGCCAGCAGCTTAGTCGGGGGGCAGTTCATCTACGAGCAGTACTTC. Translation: CASSLVGGQFIYEQYF. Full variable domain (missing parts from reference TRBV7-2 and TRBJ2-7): GAGVSQSPSNKVTEKGKDVELRCDPISGHTALYWYRQSLGQGLEFLIYFQGNSAPDKSGLPSDRFSAERTGGSVSTLTIQRTQQEDSAVYLCASSLVGGQFIYEQYFGPGTRLTVT.

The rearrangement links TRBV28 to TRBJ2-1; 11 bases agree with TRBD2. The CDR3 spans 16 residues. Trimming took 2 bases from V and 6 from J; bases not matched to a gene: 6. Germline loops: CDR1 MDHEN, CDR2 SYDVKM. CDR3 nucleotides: TGTGCCAGCAGTTTAAAGACTAGCGGGACTTTCAATGAGCAGTTCTTC. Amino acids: CASSLKTSGTFNEQFF.

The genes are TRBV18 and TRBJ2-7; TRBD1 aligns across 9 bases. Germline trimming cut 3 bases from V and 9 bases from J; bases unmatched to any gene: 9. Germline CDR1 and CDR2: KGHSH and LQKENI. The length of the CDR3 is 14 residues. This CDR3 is CASSPLRQGEGQYF. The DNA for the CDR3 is TGTGCCAGCTCACCTCTACGACAGGGGGAGGGGCAGTACTTC.

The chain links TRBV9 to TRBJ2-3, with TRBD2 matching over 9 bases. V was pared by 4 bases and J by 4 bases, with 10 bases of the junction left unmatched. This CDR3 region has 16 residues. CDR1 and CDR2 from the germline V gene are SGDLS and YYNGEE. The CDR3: CASSRRGGRAADTQYF. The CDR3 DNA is TGTGCCAGCAGCCGTCGGGGCGGGAGGGCGGCAGATACGCAGTATTTT.

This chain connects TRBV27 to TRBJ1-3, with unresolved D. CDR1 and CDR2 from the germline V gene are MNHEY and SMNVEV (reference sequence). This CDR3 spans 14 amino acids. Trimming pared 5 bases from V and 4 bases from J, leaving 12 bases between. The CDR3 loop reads CASSTQGLGNTIYF. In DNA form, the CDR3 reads TGTGCCAGCAGTACCCAAGGCCTCGGAAACACCATATATTTT.